This T cell receptor beta chain comes out of a study of T cell responses to AZD1222 COVID-19 vaccine. Looked up from germline, CDR1 is MGHDK and CDR2 is SYGVNS. The CDR3 consists of 12 residues. V gave up 0 bases and J gave up 4 bases, with 3 bases separating them. Clones were read by immunoSEQ multiplex PCR, and TCRdb kept only the in-frame ones, dropping some. The table lists about 99,000 clones, 85% to 95% of them singletons. Findings and limits, study-wide: Spike-specific TCR breadth and depth went up after people got two AZD1222 doses. CD4 TCRs linked to vaccination spanned spike, dominating at 160-218 and 743-854. A reported finding is that nearly half of spike-specific TCRs target unmutated variant regions.

With respect to this clone: Its specificity is not known.

This TCR was sampled from an adult in good health. The chain recombines TRBV25-1 with TRBJ2-5; no clear D gene. Sequences were derived from peripheral blood, sampled on day 0 of AZD1222 vaccination. CDR3 loop: CASSEYSETQYF. DNA of the CDR3: TGTGCCAGCAGTGAATATTCAGAGACCCAGTACTTC.